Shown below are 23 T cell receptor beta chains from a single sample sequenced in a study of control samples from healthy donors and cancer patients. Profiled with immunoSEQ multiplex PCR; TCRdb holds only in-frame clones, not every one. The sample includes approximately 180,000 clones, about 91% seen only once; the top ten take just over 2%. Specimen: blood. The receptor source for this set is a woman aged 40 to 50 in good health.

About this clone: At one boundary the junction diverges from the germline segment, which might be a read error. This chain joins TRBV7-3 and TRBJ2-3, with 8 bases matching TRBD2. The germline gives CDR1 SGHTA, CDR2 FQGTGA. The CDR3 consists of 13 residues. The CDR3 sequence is CASSPRTSPHLDF. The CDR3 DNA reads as TGTGCCAGCAGCCCGAGGACTAGCCCTCATTTGGATTTT.

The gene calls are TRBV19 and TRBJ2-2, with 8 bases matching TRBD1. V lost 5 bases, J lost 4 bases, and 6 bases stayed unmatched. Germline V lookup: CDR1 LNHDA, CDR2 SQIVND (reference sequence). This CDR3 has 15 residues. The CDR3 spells CASSGWTGITGELFF. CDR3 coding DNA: TGTGCCAGTAGTGGTTGGACAGGGATCACCGGGGAGCTGTTTTTT.

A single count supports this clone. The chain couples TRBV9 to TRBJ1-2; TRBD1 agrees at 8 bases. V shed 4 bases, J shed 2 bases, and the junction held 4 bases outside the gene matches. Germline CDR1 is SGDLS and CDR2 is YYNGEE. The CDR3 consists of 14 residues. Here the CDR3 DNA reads TGTGCCAGCAGCCAGAGACAGGGGAACTATGGCTACACCTTC. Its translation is CASSQRQGNYGYTF.

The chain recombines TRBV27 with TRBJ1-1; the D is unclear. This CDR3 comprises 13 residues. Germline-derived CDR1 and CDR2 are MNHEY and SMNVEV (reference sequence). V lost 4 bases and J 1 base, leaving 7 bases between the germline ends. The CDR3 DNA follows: TGTGCCAGCAGTTGGTCGACGAACACTGAAGCTTTCTTT. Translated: CASSWSTNTEAFF.

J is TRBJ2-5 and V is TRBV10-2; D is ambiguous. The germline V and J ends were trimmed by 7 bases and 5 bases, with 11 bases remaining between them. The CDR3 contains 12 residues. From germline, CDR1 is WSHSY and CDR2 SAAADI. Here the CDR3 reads CASMAGSETQYF. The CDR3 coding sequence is TGCGCCAGCATGGCAGGATCGGAGACCCAGTACTTC.

CDR3 sequence reads: CASSKGWGLILSPLHF. In DNA, the CDR3 is TGTGCCAGCAGCAAAGGGTGGGGACTGATCCTCTCACCCCTCCACTTT. The V call is TRBV21-1, the J call TRBJ1-6. TRBV21-1 has pseudogene status. There are 16 residues in the CDR3.

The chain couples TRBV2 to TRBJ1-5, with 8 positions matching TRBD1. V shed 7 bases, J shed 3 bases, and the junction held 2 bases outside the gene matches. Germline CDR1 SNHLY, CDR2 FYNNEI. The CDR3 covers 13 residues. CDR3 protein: CASTGGPNQPQHF. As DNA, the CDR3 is TGTGCCAGCACAGGGGGCCCCAATCAGCCCCAGCATTTT. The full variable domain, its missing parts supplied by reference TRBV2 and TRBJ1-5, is EPEVTQTPSHQVTQMGQEVILRCVPISNHLYFYWYRQILGQKVEFLVSFYNNEISEKSEIFDDQFSVERPDGSNFTLKIRSTKLEDSAMYFCASTGGPNQPQHFGDGTRLSIL.

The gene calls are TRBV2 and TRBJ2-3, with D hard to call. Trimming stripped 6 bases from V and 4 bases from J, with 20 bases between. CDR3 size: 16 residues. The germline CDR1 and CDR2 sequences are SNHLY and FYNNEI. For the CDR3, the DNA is TGTGCCAGCAGCGGAAACCTTCGGCCCCACCCAGATACGCAGTATTTT. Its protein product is CASSGNLRPHPDTQYF.

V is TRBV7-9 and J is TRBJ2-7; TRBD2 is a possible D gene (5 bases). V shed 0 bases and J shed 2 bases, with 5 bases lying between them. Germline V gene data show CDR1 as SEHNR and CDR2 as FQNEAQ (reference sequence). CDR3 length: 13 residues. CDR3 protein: CASSLAGAYEQYF. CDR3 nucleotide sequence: TGTGCCAGCAGCTTAGCCGGGGCCTACGAGCAGTACTTC.

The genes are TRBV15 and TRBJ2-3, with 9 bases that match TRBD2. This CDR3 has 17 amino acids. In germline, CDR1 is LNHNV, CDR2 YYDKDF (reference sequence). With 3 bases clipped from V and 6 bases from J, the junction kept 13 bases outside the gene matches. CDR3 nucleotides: TGTGCCACCAGCAGGGCCCCTAGCGGGGCCGGTATGGATACGCAGTATTTT. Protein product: CATSRAPSGAGMDTQYF.

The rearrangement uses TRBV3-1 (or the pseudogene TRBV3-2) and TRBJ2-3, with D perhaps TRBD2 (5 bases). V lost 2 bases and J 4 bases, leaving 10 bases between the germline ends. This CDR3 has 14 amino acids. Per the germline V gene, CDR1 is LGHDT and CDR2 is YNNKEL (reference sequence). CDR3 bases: TGTGCCAGCAGCCAAATCCTACTAGCAGATACGCAGTATTTT. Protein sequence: CASSQILLADTQYF.

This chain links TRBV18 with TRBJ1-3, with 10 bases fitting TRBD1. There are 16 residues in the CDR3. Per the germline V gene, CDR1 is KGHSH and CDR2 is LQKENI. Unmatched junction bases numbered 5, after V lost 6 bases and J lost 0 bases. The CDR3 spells CASSSGTGASGNTIYF. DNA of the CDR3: TGTGCCAGCTCTTCCGGGACAGGGGCCTCTGGAAACACCATATATTTT.

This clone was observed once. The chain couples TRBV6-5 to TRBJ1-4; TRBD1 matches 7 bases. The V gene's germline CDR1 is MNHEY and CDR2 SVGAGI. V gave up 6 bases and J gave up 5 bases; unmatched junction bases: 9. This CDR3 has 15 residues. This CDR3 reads CASRYDRAENEKLFF. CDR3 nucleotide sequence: TGTGCCAGCAGGTATGACAGGGCCGAGAATGAAAAACTGTTTTTT.

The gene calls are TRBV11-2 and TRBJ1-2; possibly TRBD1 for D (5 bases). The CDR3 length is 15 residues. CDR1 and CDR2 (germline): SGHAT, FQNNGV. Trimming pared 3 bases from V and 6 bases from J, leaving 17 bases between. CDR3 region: CASSLAGLGTDGYTF. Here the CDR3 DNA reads TGTGCCAGCAGCTTGGCCGGCCTGGGGACCGATGGCTACACCTTC.

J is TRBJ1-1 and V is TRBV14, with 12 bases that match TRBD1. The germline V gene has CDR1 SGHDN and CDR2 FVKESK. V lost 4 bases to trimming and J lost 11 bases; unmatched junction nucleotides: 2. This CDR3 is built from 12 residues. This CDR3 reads CASSPGQGAAFF. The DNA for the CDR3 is TGTGCCAGCAGCCCGGGACAGGGGGCGGCTTTCTTT.

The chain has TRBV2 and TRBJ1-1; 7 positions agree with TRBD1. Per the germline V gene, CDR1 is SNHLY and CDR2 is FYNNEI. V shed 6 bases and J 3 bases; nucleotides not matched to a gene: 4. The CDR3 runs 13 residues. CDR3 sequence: CASRNQGDTEAFF. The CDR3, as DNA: TGTGCCAGCAGGAACCAGGGGGACACTGAAGCTTTCTTT.

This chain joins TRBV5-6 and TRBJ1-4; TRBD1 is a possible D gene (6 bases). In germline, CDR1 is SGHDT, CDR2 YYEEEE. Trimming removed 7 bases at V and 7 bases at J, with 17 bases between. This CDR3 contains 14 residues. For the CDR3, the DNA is TGTGCCAGCGCCCGGAAAAGGGGGAGTGAAAAACTGTTTTTT. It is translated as CASARKRGSEKLFF. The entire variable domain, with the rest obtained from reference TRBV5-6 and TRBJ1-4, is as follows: DAGVTQSPTHLIKTRGQQVTLRCSPKSGHDTVSWYQQALGQGPQFIFQYYEEEERQRGNFPDRFSGHQFPNYSSELNVNALLLGDSALYLCASARKRGSEKLFFGSGTQLSVL.

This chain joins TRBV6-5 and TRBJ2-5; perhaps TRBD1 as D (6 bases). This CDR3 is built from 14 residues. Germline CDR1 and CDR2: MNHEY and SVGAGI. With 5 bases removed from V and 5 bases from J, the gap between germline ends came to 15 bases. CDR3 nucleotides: TGTGCCAGCAGTCCAGTTAGGGGGTGGGAGACCCAGTACTTC. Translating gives CASSPVRGWETQYF.

The CDR3 sequence: CASRQGHFNQPQHF. The CDR3 bases are TGTGCCAGCAGACAAGGACACTTCAATCAGCCCCAGCATTTT. The V call is TRBV6-5, the J call TRBJ1-5, with a weak D call TRBD1 (5 bases). Trimming removed 6 bases at V and 3 bases at J, with 12 bases between. Germline-derived CDR1 and CDR2 are MNHEY and SVGAGI. This CDR3 is 14 amino acids long.

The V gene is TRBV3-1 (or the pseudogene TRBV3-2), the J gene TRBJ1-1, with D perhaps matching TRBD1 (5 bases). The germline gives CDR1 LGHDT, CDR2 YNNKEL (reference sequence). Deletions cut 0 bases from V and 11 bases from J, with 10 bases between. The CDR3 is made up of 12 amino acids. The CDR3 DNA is TGTGCCAGCAGCCAAGAGGGGCAGGGTGCTTTCTTT. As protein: CASSQEGQGAFF.

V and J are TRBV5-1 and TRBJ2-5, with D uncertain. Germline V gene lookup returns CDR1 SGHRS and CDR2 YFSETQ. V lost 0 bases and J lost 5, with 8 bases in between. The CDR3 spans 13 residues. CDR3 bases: TGCGCCAGCAGCTTGGACCCCGTGGAGACCCAGTACTTC. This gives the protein CASSLDPVETQYF.

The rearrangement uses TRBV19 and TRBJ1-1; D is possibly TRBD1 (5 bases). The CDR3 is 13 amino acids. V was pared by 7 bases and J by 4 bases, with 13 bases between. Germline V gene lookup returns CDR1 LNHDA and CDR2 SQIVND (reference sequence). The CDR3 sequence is CASILRGGTEAFF. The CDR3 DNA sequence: TGTGCCAGTATTTTGCGGGGGGGCACTGAAGCTTTCTTT. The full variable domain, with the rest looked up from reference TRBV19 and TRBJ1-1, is DGGITQSPKYLFRKEGQNVTLSCEQNLNHDAMYWYRQDPGQGLRLIYYSQIVNDFQKGDIAEGYSVSREKKESFPLTVTSAQKNPTAFYLCASILRGGTEAFFGQGTRLTVV.

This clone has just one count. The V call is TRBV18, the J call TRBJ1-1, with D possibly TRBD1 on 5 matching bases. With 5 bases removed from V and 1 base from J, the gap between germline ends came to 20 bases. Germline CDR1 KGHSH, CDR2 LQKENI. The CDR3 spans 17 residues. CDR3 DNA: TGTGCCAGCTCAATCGTTACCGGCGGGGGAGGGAACACTGAAGCTTTCTTT. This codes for CASSIVTGGGGNTEAFF.